Listed below are T cell receptor beta chains from one sample, sequenced in a study of beta chain features in type 1 diabetes. TCRdb's table, derived via immunoSEQ multiplex PCR, lists solely in-frame clones and lacks some. Of 100,000 to 150,000 clones in the sample, about 10% were seen once. Specimen: central memory CD4+ T cells from blood. Receptor source: a man aged 25 to 45 with type 1 diabetes. Both conserved end residues are part of each CDR3. D genes are given only for firm matches. Expanded clones get a size class; other rows say once, few or many, or leave the size out.

v_gene: TRBV21-1; d_gene: -; abundance: -; j_gene: TRBJ1-4; CDR3nt: TGTGCCAGCAGCCACAGGGATGCAACTAATGAAAAACTGTTTTTT; CDR3aa: CASSHRDATNEKLFF
v_gene: TRBV9; d_gene: -; abundance: few; j_gene: TRBJ2-7; CDR3nt: TGTGCCAGCAGCCCAGGGAACAGGGCCTACGAGCAGTACTTC; CDR3aa: CASSPGNRAYEQYF
v_gene: TRBV10-3; d_gene: -; abundance: -; j_gene: TRBJ1-2; CDR3nt: TGTGCCATCAGTGAGAAGCCCACAAGCGCTGGCTACACCTTC; CDR3aa: CAISEKPTSAGYTF
v_gene: TRBV2; d_gene: -; abundance: many; j_gene: TRBJ1-2; CDR3nt: TGTGCCAACAATTACGGGGGGCAGGGGACGGGCTACACCTTC; CDR3aa: CANNYGGQGTGYTF
v_gene: TRBV5-1; d_gene: TRBD1; abundance: few; j_gene: TRBJ1-1; CDR3nt: TGCGCCAGCAGCCCGCTCAGGGGGTTGTTGGCTGAAGCTTTCTTT; CDR3aa: CASSPLRGLLAEAFF
v_gene: TRBV18; d_gene: -; abundance: few; j_gene: TRBJ2-3; CDR3nt: TGTGCCAGCTCGATCAACGGGGATACGCAGTATTTT; CDR3aa: CASSINGDTQYF
v_gene: TRBV19; d_gene: TRBD2; abundance: -; j_gene: TRBJ2-3; CDR3nt: TGTGCCAGTAGTCGACTAGCGGGGGAGGATACGCAGTATTTT; CDR3aa: CASSRLAGEDTQYF
v_gene: TRBV10-3; d_gene: TRBD1; abundance: few; j_gene: TRBJ2-5; CDR3nt: TGTGCCATCAGTGAGCGACAGGGCCCTGGAGAGACCCAGTACTTC; CDR3aa: CAISERQGPGETQYF
v_gene: TRBV9; d_gene: TRBD1; abundance: few; j_gene: TRBJ1-3; CDR3nt: TGTGCCAGCAGCCCGGGACAGCTGAGCTCTGGAAACACCATATATTTT; CDR3aa: CASSPGQLSSGNTIYF
v_gene: TRBV5-4; d_gene: TRBD2; abundance: few; j_gene: TRBJ2-3; CDR3nt: TGTGCCAGCAGCCCCGCGACTAGCGGCTCAGATACGCAGTATTTT; CDR3aa: CASSPATSGSDTQYF
v_gene: TRBV19; d_gene: TRBD1; abundance: many; j_gene: TRBJ2-7; CDR3nt: TGTGCCAGTAGTACTCCTGCGGGACAGGGGATCGGCGAGCAGTACTTC; CDR3aa: CASSTPAGQGIGEQYF
v_gene: TRBV9; d_gene: TRBD1; abundance: -; j_gene: TRBJ2-6; CDR3nt: TGTGCCAGCAGTAGGACAGGAGCCTCTGGGGCCAACGTCCTGACTTTC; CDR3aa: CASSRTGASGANVLTF
v_gene: TRBV2; d_gene: -; abundance: -; j_gene: TRBJ1-1; CDR3nt: TGTGCCAGCAGCGCCGAATACATGAACACTGAAGCTTTCTTT; CDR3aa: CASSAEYMNTEAFF
v_gene: TRBV7-2; d_gene: -; abundance: few; j_gene: TRBJ1-2; CDR3nt: TGTGCCAGCAGCTTAGGACAGCAATTCGACTACACCTTC; CDR3aa: CASSLGQQFDYTF
v_gene: TRBV6-5; d_gene: -; abundance: -; j_gene: TRBJ2-7; CDR3nt: TGTGCCAGCAGTCGCGATGGTAACGCCTACGAGCAGTACTTC; CDR3aa: CASSRDGNAYEQYF
v_gene: TRBV9; d_gene: TRBD2; abundance: -; j_gene: TRBJ2-5; CDR3nt: TGTGCCAGCAGCGATGGGACTAGCGGGGGGCATTCGAGCGAGACCCAGTACTTC; CDR3aa: CASSDGTSGGHSSETQYF
v_gene: TRBV18; d_gene: -; abundance: -; j_gene: TRBJ2-3; CDR3nt: TGTGCCAGCTCGCCCCGCACAGAGGGAGCCGCGGATACGCAGTATTTT; CDR3aa: CASSPRTEGAADTQYF
v_gene: TRBV5-1; d_gene: -; abundance: few; j_gene: TRBJ2-2; CDR3nt: TGCGCCAGCAGCTTCGGGACTCCCCTTGCCGGGGAGCTGTTTTTT; CDR3aa: CASSFGTPLAGELFF
v_gene: TRBV29-1; d_gene: -; abundance: -; j_gene: TRBJ2-5; CDR3nt: TGCAGCGTCTTCTCGGGGGAAGAGACCCAGTACTTC; CDR3aa: CSVFSGEETQYF
v_gene: TRBV9; d_gene: TRBD1; abundance: few; j_gene: TRBJ2-7; CDR3nt: TGTGCCAGCAGCGCCTCCGGGACAGGGGGCGGCGAGCAGTACTTC; CDR3aa: CASSASGTGGGEQYF
v_gene: TRBV5-1; d_gene: TRBD2; abundance: -; j_gene: TRBJ2-1; CDR3nt: TGCGCCAGCAGCATCATGCTGTCCATAGCGGGGATGCACAATGAGCAGTTCTTC; CDR3aa: CASSIMLSIAGMHNEQFF
v_gene: TRBV2; d_gene: TRBD1; abundance: few; j_gene: TRBJ1-2; CDR3nt: TGTGCCAGCAGTACGACAGGGGCAGACTATGGCTACACCTTC; CDR3aa: CASSTTGADYGYTF
v_gene: TRBV11-1; d_gene: TRBD1; abundance: few; j_gene: TRBJ2-7; CDR3nt: TGTGCCAGCAGCGCGGGACAGGGCTACGAGCAGTACTTC; CDR3aa: CASSAGQGYEQYF
v_gene: TRBV5-4; d_gene: TRBD1; abundance: -; j_gene: TRBJ1-4; CDR3nt: TGTGCCAGCAGCTTCAGACAGGGTGGTAATGAAAAACTGTTTTTT; CDR3aa: CASSFRQGGNEKLFF
v_gene: TRBV9; d_gene: -; abundance: few; j_gene: TRBJ2-1; CDR3nt: TGTGCCAGCAGCGCTACTAGCTCCTACAATGAGCAGTTCTTC; CDR3aa: CASSATSSYNEQFF
v_gene: TRBV19; d_gene: TRBD1; abundance: few; j_gene: TRBJ2-2; CDR3nt: TGTGCCAGTAATGCGGGACAGGGCAACACCGGGGAGCTGTTTTTT; CDR3aa: CASNAGQGNTGELFF
v_gene: TRBV6-4; d_gene: TRBD2; abundance: few; j_gene: TRBJ2-3; CDR3nt: TGTGCCAGCAGTGAACGTCGGCGGGGGAACACAGATACGCAGTATTTT; CDR3aa: CASSERRRGNTDTQYF
v_gene: TRBV10-1; d_gene: TRBD1; abundance: few; j_gene: TRBJ2-5; CDR3nt: TGCGCCAGCAGCACCGGGACAGAGCCGGAGACCCAGTACTTC; CDR3aa: CASSTGTEPETQYF